Sequencing of this TCR beta chain was carried out in a study of PD-1 blockade in classical Hodgkin lymphoma. The CDR3 length is 21 residues. V gave up 9 bases and J gave up 3 bases; unmatched junction bases: 26. Germline CDR1 reads LNHDA; CDR2 reads SQIVND (reference sequence). Overall study results and limits: Complete responders entered with baseline diversity on par with newly diagnosed patients, the results showed. Diminished baseline TCR diversity has been reported in newly diagnosed patients relative to healthy donors.

The assay was immunoSEQ multiplex PCR, and TCRdb's table has in-frame clones only and misses some. The table has around 36,000 clones, around 86% seen once. All the patients suffered relapse after autologous stem cell transplantation, and brentuximab vedotin exposure differed. A remark on this clone: Its antigen is currently unknown.

This sequence joins TRBV19 and TRBJ1-5, with 10 nucleotides matching TRBD1. The origin of this receptor is a human donor with classical Hodgkin lymphoma. This sample comprised peripheral blood mononuclear cells (PBMCs), obtained at baseline. CDR3 DNA sequence: TGTGCCAGATCCATCGGAGACAGGGGGCTTAAGAGAGAGAGGAACAATCAGCCCCAGCATTTT. Its translation is CARSIGDRGLKRERNNQPQHF.